This TCR beta chain was found in a study of blood T cells in healthy people across ages. Study results and limitations: Diversity estimates from one million T cells were considered underestimates.

Aged roughly 6 to 100, donors were systemically healthy Caucasians from Russia. Each donor had about 10 milliliters of peripheral blood drawn. The CDR3 runs to 14 residues. Germline CDR1 reads SGDLS; CDR2 reads YYNGEE. V lost 0 bases, J lost 4 bases, and 10 bases lay in between. Using a J-beta primer mix together with a sample-barcoded 5' primer, a second PCR was run for about 7 to 12 cycles. With 12 random nucleotides, a template-switch adaptor tagged each individual cDNA molecule. TCRdb independently ran MiXCR on the 5' RACE reads; one entry per CDR3 protein. The data show roughly 900,000 distinct CDR3 sequences, about 44% seen once. A remark on this clonotype: What it recognizes is unknown.

This chain uses TRBV9 with TRBJ1-2; D not resolved. Sequencing used blood. This receptor was obtained from a man under 40 in good health. Here the CDR3 reads CASSVEEGGYGYTF. Written as DNA, the CDR3 is TGTGCCAGCAGCGTAGAGGAGGGCGGCTATGGCTACACCTTC.